The 14 T cell receptor beta chains presented below share a single source sample, sequenced in a study of T cell repertoires in cytomegalovirus infection. MiXCR, applied by TCRdb to the reads, yields one record per CDR3 protein. Among around 770,000 distinct CDR3 sequences, 29% were seen once, and the ten largest hold around 13%. No antigen has been identified for these receptors. The sample consisted of cultured CD8+ T cells from PBMCs, taken from culture after CMV antigen stimulation. The receptors here all came from a human donor in good health (CMV status not recorded). Some clones in this sample may be carry-over from other donors' samples.

This clonotype was observed a handful of times. V and J are TRBV6-5 and TRBJ2-3; the match to TRBD1 covers 10 bases. Germline CDR1 is MNHEY and CDR2 is SVGAGI. The ends lost 3 bases at V and 4 bases at J; junction bases unmatched: 7. CDR3 size: 16 residues. CDR3 sequence: CASSYLTGGFPDTQYF. CDR3 in DNA: TGTGCCAGCAGTTATCTGACAGGGGGCTTTCCAGATACGCAGTATTTT.

V gene TRBV7-6 combines with J gene TRBJ1-1; D possibly corresponds to TRBD1 (5 bases). The CDR3 length is 14 residues. Germline V gene lookup returns CDR1 SGHVS and CDR2 FNYEAQ. V lost 4 bases, J lost 1 base, and 10 bases lay in between. CDR3 protein: CASSSPRENTEAFF. The DNA of the CDR3 is TGTGCCAGCAGCTCACCCAGGGAGAACACTGAAGCTTTCTTT.

This clonotype has ten or more counts. The chain joins TRBV7-2 to TRBJ2-2; D gene uncertain. Germline V CDR1 and CDR2: SGHTA, FQGNSA. The V and J ends lost 7 bases and 5 bases respectively, with 8 bases between them. This CDR3 has 12 residues. The CDR3, as DNA: TGTGCCAGCACCCTGAGAACCGGGGAGCTGTTTTTT. Its protein is CASTLRTGELFF.

This clonotype was found many times. A read error may be the cause here, since a much bigger clone is one base away. The chain links TRBV7-9 to TRBJ1-1; D remains unclear. The CDR3 runs 14 residues. Germline CDR1 reads SEHNR; CDR2 reads FQNEAQ (reference sequence). V lost 3 bases, J lost 0 bases, and 8 bases lay in between. The CDR3 loop is CASSFGRLNTEAFF. CDR3 sequence (DNA): TGTGCCAGCAGCTTCGGCAGGTTGAACACTGAAGCTTTCTTT.

This clonotype was picked up a small number of times. This chain uses TRBV19 with TRBJ2-7; D is unclear. The CDR3 contains 12 residues. Looked up from germline, CDR1 is LNHDA and CDR2 is SQIVND (reference sequence). V was clipped by 1 base and J by 6 bases, with 7 bases between them. CDR3 sequence reads: CASSIGGAEQYF. DNA of the CDR3: TGTGCCAGTAGTATAGGAGGAGCCGAGCAGTACTTC.

For this clonotype: At one end the junction does not follow the germline gene, possibly because of a read error. The V gene is TRBV7-6, the J gene TRBJ1-2; TRBD1 matches at 11 bases. Germline CDR1 and CDR2: SGHVS and FNYEAQ. The CDR3 is 18 residues long. CDR3 residues: CAISVRRDRGEDNYGYTF. Written as DNA, the CDR3 is TGTGCCATCAGCGTACGCCGGGACAGGGGGGAGGATAACTATGGCTACACCTTC.

This clonotype came up many times. This chain joins TRBV7-9 and TRBJ2-3, with 10 nucleotides matching TRBD2. Germline V gene sequence: CDR1 SEHNR, CDR2 FQNEAQ (reference sequence). The CDR3 totals 15 residues. With V trimmed by 6 bases and J by 2 bases, 5 bases remained unmatched. The CDR3 here is CASRTLAGDTDTQYF. As DNA, the CDR3 is TGTGCCAGCAGAACCCTAGCGGGGGACACAGATACGCAGTATTTT.

This clonotype was counted a few times. The chain recombines TRBV7-6 with TRBJ2-7, with a weak D call TRBD1 (6 bases). The germline V and J ends were trimmed by 5 bases and 3 bases, with 17 bases remaining between them. Germline CDR1 is SGHVS and CDR2 is FNYEAQ. This CDR3 region has 15 residues. The CDR3 loop is CASSGRGAPDYEQYF. CDR3 in DNA: TGTGCCAGCAGCGGCAGGGGTGCGCCGGACTACGAGCAGTACTTC.

This clonotype was counted between two and nine times. This sequence joins TRBV19 and TRBJ2-2, with D unclear. The CDR3 loop spans 13 amino acids. CDR1 is LNHDA, CDR2 SQIVND, per germline (reference sequence). Trimming removed 3 bases from V and 9 bases from J, with 11 bases in between. The DNA of the CDR3 is TGTGCCAGTAGTATTGCCCCATCCTGGGAGCTGTTTTTT. Translating gives CASSIAPSWELFF. Using reference TRBV19 and TRBJ2-2 for the parts outside the CDR3, the full variable domain is DGGITQSPKYLFRKEGQNVTLSCEQNLNHDAMYWYRQDPGQGLRLIYYSQIVNDFQKGDIAEGYSVSREKKESFPLTVTSAQKNPTAFYLCASSIAPSWELFFGEGSRLTVL.

The sample holds a few counts of this clonotype. A much larger clone is a single base away; this may be a read error. The chain employs TRBV7-2 and TRBJ1-4; no reliable D call. Looked up from germline, CDR1 is SGHTA and CDR2 is FQGNSA. The V gene lost 1 base and the J gene lost 8 bases, with 20 bases spanning the gap. The CDR3 length is 17 residues. The DNA for the CDR3 is TGTGCCAGCAGCTTAGGCGACAAGGGTTGGGGAAACGAAAAACTGTTTTTT. The encoded protein is CASSLGDKGWGNEKLFF.

V usage is TRBV20-1 and J usage is TRBJ1-2; D is uncertain. Germline CDR1 DFQATT, CDR2 SNEGSKA (reference sequence). This CDR3 is built from 13 residues. V shed 0 bases and J shed 6 bases, with 11 bases lying between them. Here the CDR3 reads CSARDVDANGYTF. The CDR3 bases are TGCAGTGCTAGAGATGTGGATGCTAATGGCTACACCTTC.

The rearrangement links TRBV27 to TRBJ1-2; D is ambiguous. Trimming stripped 5 bases from V and 0 bases from J, with 10 bases between. Per the germline V gene, CDR1 is MNHEY and CDR2 is SMNVEV (reference sequence). The CDR3 loop spans 14 amino acids. CDR3 protein: CASSPGLANYGYTF. CDR3 nucleotides: TGTGCCAGCAGTCCGGGTCTCGCTAACTATGGCTACACCTTC.

This clonotype turned up a few times. This chain connects TRBV9 to TRBJ1-2, with a weak D call TRBD1 (5 bases). Trimming took 4 bases from V and 1 from J, leaving 17 bases between them. The germline V gene has CDR1 SGDLS and CDR2 YYNGEE. The CDR3 has 16 residues. In nucleotides, the CDR3 is TGTGCCAGCAGCCACCCGACGAGGACAATTAACTATGGCTACACCTTC. This codes for CASSHPTRTINYGYTF.

The sample holds a few counts of this clonotype. V gene TRBV7-9 combines with J gene TRBJ2-7; D may be TRBD1 (5 bases). Germline assignment: CDR1 SEHNR and CDR2 FQNEAQ (reference sequence). The V and J ends lost 5 bases and 3 bases respectively, with 14 bases between them. This CDR3 region has 14 residues. The DNA of the CDR3 is TGTGCCAGCAGCCCCGACAGTTCGGTCTACGAGCAGTACTTC. Residues: CASSPDSSVYEQYF. The variable domain in full, completed from reference TRBV7-9 and TRBJ2-7, reads DTGVSQNPRHKITKRGQNVTFRCDPISEHNRLYWYRQTLGQGPEFLTYFQNEAQLEKSRLLSDRFSAERPKGSFSTLEIQRTEQGDSAMYLCASSPDSSVYEQYFGPGTRLTVT.